These 14 T cell receptor beta chains were all obtained from the same sample, sequenced in a study of T-cell memory formation after mild COVID-19. Using its own MiXCR run on the 5' RACE reads, TCRdb lists one record per CDR3 protein. This table has some 330,000 distinct CDR3 sequences, about 21% appearing once. Material for sequencing was PBMCs or a T cell subset sorted from them (not recorded which). Receptors were obtained from an adult woman who had mild COVID-19 (a few samples of this study predate the infection). Cell type and time point are not known.

The rearrangement uses TRBV24-1 and TRBJ2-1; perhaps TRBD2 as D (6 bases). V was cut by 2 bases and J by 6 bases, with 7 bases left in between. The V gene's germline CDR1 is KGHDR and CDR2 SFDVKD. This CDR3 contains 13 residues. The DNA of the CDR3 is TGTGCCACCAGTGATTACGGGGGCAATGAGCAGTTCTTC. Protein sequence: CATSDYGGNEQFF.

The V gene is TRBV2, the J gene TRBJ2-2; D gene uncertain. The CDR3 totals 13 residues. V shed 6 bases and J shed 8 bases, with 13 bases lying between them. Looked up from germline, CDR1 is SNHLY and CDR2 is FYNNEI. CDR3 protein: CASRPVAAGELFF. Here the CDR3 DNA reads TGTGCCAGCAGGCCCGTAGCTGCAGGGGAGCTGTTTTTT.

In its sample, this clonotype was seen a few times. The rearrangement joins TRBV11-2 to TRBJ2-7; D uncertain. This CDR3 spans 15 amino acids. Germline V gene sequence: CDR1 SGHAT, CDR2 FQNNGV. V lost 2 bases, J lost 0 bases, and 11 bases lay in between. CDR3 residues: CASSLTSDTSYEQYF. CDR3 in DNA: TGTGCCAGCAGCTTAACCTCCGACACCTCCTACGAGCAGTACTTC.

In its sample, this clonotype was seen a few times. The chain combines TRBV5-4 with TRBJ2-5; D gene unclear. Germline CDR1 reads SGHNT; CDR2 reads YYREEE (reference sequence). Trimming removed 4 bases from V and 2 bases from J, with 9 bases in between. The CDR3 has 13 amino acids. The CDR3 region has the DNA TGTGCCAGCAGCGTGCAGGTACAAGAGACCCAGTACTTC. It is translated as CASSVQVQETQYF.

The chain combines TRBV12-3 or TRBV12-4 with TRBJ2-1; D is perhaps TRBD2 (5 bases). Trimming took 6 bases from V and 4 from J, leaving 13 bases between them. This CDR3 has 14 amino acids. CDR3 amino acids: CASRTTSGYNEQFF. The DNA of the CDR3 is TGTGCCAGCAGGACTACCTCCGGTTACAATGAGCAGTTCTTC.

This clonotype was counted a few times. The V and J genes are TRBV2 and TRBJ2-1; TRBD2 aligns across 13 bases. This CDR3 is built from 15 residues. CDR1 SNHLY and CDR2 FYNNEI come from the germline V gene. The J segment lost 5 bases and the V segment lost 6 bases, leaving 4 bases of the junction unmatched. The CDR3 nucleotides read TGTGCCAGCAGAAGAGGGACTAGCGGGAACAATGAGCAGTTCTTC. Its translation is CASRRGTSGNNEQFF. Full variable domain (missing parts from reference TRBV2 and TRBJ2-1): EPEVTQTPSHQVTQMGQEVILRCVPISNHLYFYWYRQILGQKVEFLVSFYNNEISEKSEIFDDQFSVERPDGSNFTLKIRSTKLEDSAMYFCASRRGTSGNNEQFFGPGTRLTVL.

CDR3 DNA sequence: TGTGCCAGCAGAATCTGGCCGTTCTCCTACGAGCAGTACTTC. Translating it yields CASRIWPFSYEQYF. The chain is built from TRBV12-3 or TRBV12-4 and TRBJ2-7, with no clear D. The CDR3 loop spans 14 amino acids. Trimming shortened V by 6 bases and J by 0 bases, and 12 bases separated the two germline ends.

This clonotype was seen more than once but under ten times. The chain employs TRBV12-3 or TRBV12-4 and TRBJ1-2, with 7 bases identical to TRBD1. Trimming at V came to 1 base and at J to 5 bases, leaving 10 bases not matched to a gene. This CDR3 is built from 16 residues. This CDR3 is CASSLGGGTGGYGYTF. CDR3 bases: TGTGCCAGCAGTTTAGGAGGGGGCACCGGAGGATATGGCTACACCTTC.

This clonotype was counted a few times. In nucleotides, the CDR3 is TGCAGCGTTGTAGTCACGGCAGGGGGTAACTATGGCTACACCTTC. Protein product: CSVVVTAGGNYGYTF. The J gene is TRBJ1-2, the V gene TRBV29-1, with 7 nucleotides matching TRBD1. Trimming took 4 bases from V and 1 from J; bases not matched to a gene: 9. Germline CDR1 SQVTM, CDR2 ANQGSEA. This CDR3 comprises 15 residues.

In this sample, this clonotype turned up a few times. This chain connects TRBV6-5 to TRBJ2-3; D gene ambiguous. Germline CDR1 reads MNHEY; CDR2 reads SVGAGI. The length of the CDR3 is 15 residues. V lost 4 bases, J lost 2 bases, and 13 bases lay in between. In DNA, the CDR3 is TGTGCCAGCAGTTCCAGCTTCCTTTACACAGATACGCAGTATTTT. This translates into CASSSSFLYTDTQYF.

The chain joins TRBV12-3 or TRBV12-4 to TRBJ2-1; TRBD2 matches at 9 bases. CDR3 length equals 13 residues. V trimming: 4 bases; J trimming: 15 bases; junction bases outside the gene matches: 10. In DNA form, the CDR3 reads TGTGCCAGCAGTTGGAGCGGGGGGCTTTCTAGGTTCTTC. Translation: CASSWSGGLSRFF.

The V and J genes are TRBV12-3 or TRBV12-4 and TRBJ1-1; no clear D gene. CDR3 length equals 13 residues. Trimming took 8 bases from V and 7 from J, leaving 17 bases between them. CDR3 sequence reads: CASSFGEDSEAFF. The CDR3 coding sequence is TGTGCCAGCTCTTTCGGGGAGGATAGTGAAGCTTTCTTT.

The genes are TRBV20-1 and TRBJ1-2; D is perhaps TRBD1 (6 bases). The germline CDR1 and CDR2 sequences are DFQATT and SNEGSKA (reference sequence). The CDR3 sequence is 16 residues long. With 1 base removed from V and 0 bases from J, the gap between germline ends came to 15 bases. DNA of the CDR3: TGCAGTGCTAGAGGAACAGGGTATTCGGCTAACTATGGCTACACCTTC. Amino acid sequence: CSARGTGYSANYGYTF.

The chain uses TRBV7-9 and TRBJ2-3; TRBD2 matches 10 bases. The V segment lost 5 bases and the J segment 3 bases; nucleotides outside the gene matches: 11. The V gene's germline CDR1 is SEHNR and CDR2 FQNEAQ (reference sequence). The CDR3 is 17 amino acids. The CDR3 region has the DNA TGTGCCAGCAGCCCCCCCAGAGCGGGGGGGCCAACAGATACGCAGTATTTT. Its translation: CASSPPRAGGPTDTQYF.